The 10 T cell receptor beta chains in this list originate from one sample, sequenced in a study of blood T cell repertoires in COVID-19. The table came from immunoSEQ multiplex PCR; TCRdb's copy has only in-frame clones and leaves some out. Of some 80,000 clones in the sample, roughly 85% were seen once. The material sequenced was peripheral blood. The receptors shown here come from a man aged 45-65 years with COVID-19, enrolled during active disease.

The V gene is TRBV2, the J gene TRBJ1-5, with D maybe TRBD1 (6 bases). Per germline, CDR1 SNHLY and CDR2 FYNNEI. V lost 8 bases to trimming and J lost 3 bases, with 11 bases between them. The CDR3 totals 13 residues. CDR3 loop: CASRDRNNQPQHF. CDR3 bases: TGTGCCAGCCGCGACAGGAACAATCAGCCCCAGCATTTT.

CDR3 sequence: CATSGGGTKNYEQYF. The DNA for the CDR3 is TGTGCCACCAGTGGGGGTGGGACTAAGAACTACGAGCAGTACTTC. The chain joins TRBV24-1 to TRBJ2-7; 7 positions agree with TRBD2. The CDR3 consists of 15 residues. The germline CDR1 and CDR2 sequences are KGHDR and SFDVKD. V gave up 5 bases and J gave up 3 bases; unmatched junction bases: 9.

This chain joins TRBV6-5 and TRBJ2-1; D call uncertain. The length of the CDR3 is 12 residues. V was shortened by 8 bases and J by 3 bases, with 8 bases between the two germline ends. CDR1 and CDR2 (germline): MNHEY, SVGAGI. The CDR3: CASDRLYNEQFF. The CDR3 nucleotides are TGTGCCAGCGACCGACTCTACAATGAGCAGTTCTTC.

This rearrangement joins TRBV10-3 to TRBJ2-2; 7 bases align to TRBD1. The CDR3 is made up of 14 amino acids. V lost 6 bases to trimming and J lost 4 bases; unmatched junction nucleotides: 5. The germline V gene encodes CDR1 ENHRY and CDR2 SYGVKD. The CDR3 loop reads CAISPGQITGELFF. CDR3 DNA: TGTGCCATCAGCCCGGGACAGATCACCGGGGAGCTGTTTTTT.

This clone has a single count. CDR3 protein: CASSPWTDERKFF. In DNA form, the CDR3 reads TGTGCCAGCAGCCCCTGGACTGACGAGCGTAAGTTCTTC. The gene calls are TRBV7-2 and TRBJ2-1; D is possibly TRBD2 (5 bases). CDR3 length: 13 residues. V was clipped by 5 bases and J by 14 bases, with 19 bases between them. The V gene's germline CDR1 is SGHTA and CDR2 FQGNSA.

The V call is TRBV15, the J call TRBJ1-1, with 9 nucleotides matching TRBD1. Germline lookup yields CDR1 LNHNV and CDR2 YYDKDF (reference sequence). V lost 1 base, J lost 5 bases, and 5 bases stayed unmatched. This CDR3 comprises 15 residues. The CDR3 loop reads CATSRGGQGRTEAFF. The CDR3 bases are TGTGCCACCAGCAGAGGTGGACAGGGGAGAACTGAAGCTTTCTTT.

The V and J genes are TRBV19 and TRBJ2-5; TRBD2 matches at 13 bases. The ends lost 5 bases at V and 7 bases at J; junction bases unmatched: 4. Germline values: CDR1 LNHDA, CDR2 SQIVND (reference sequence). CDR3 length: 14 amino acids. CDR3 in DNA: TGTGCCAGTAGTGGGAGACTAGCGGGGGGGACCCAGTACTTC. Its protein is CASSGRLAGGTQYF.

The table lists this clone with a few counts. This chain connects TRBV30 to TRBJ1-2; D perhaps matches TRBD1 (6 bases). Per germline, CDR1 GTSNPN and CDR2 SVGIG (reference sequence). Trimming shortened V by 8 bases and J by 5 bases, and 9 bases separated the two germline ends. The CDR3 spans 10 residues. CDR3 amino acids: CAGQGYGYTF. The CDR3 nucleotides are TGTGCCGGTCAGGGGTATGGCTACACCTTC.

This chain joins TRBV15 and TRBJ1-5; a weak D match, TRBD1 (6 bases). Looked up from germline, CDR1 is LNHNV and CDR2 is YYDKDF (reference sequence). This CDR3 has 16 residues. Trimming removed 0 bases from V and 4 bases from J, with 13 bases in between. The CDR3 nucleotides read TGTGCCACCAGCAGAGATTTAACACAGGGTAATCAGCCCCAGCATTTT. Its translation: CATSRDLTQGNQPQHF.

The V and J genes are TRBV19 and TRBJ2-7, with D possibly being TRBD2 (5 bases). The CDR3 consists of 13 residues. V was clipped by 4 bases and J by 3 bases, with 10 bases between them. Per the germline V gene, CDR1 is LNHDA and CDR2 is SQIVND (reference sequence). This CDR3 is CASSTGLFYEQYF. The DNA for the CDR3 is TGTGCCAGTAGTACCGGACTTTTCTACGAGCAGTACTTC.